This T cell receptor (beta chain) was sequenced in a study of cytomegalovirus exposure and HLA in healthy donors. With 60 Vbeta and 13 Jbeta primers, the PCR was carried out. The repertoire was sequenced with immunoSEQ multiplex PCR; TCRdb's copy has only in-frame clones and lacks some. Among about 140,000 clones listed, roughly four fifths were seen once. This clonotype was sampled from a young man in good health and CMV-seropositive. Sequenced: PBMCs.

This CDR3 reads CASSPGQGKGTDTQYF. The CDR3 DNA sequence: TGCGCCAGCAGCCCCGGACAGGGTAAGGGCACAGATACGCAGTATTTT. The rearrangement joins TRBV5-1 to TRBJ2-3; 8 bases fit TRBD1. Looked up from germline, CDR1 is SGHRS and CDR2 is YFSETQ. J was trimmed by 1 base and V by 4 bases; bases with no gene match: 8. The CDR3 is made up of 16 amino acids.